What follows are 9 T cell receptor beta chains derived from one specimen sequenced in a study of T cell responses to AZD1222 COVID-19 vaccine (dated by TCRdb to the early 2020s). Preparation of the library involved the immunoSEQ multiplex PCR assay. TCRdb provides this immuneACCESS table in a form limited to in-frame rearrangements. Some clones are lacking; in checked studies, under half of them reflect an unresolved V gene, and why the rest are absent is not known. In this sample the table shows 160,000 or so clones, 85% to 90% of which occur a single time. 1.5% to 2% of the sample is taken by the ten largest. In the paper's terms, the time point label means: baseline before first vaccination. This sample comprised peripheral blood, obtained on day 0 of AZD1222 vaccination. Source of these receptors: an adult in good health.

In its sample, this clone was seen a few times. The V call is TRBV30, the J call TRBJ1-3; possible D gene TRBD1, 6 bases. The CDR3 sequence is 13 residues long. With 7 bases removed from V and 0 bases from J, the gap between germline ends came to 10 bases. Germline-derived CDR1 and CDR2 are GTSNPN and SVGIG (reference sequence). The CDR3: CASRGLSGNTIYF. DNA of the CDR3: TGTGCCTCCCGGGGGCTCTCTGGAAACACCATATATTTT.

V usage is TRBV30 and J usage is TRBJ1-5; 8 positions match TRBD1. Trimming cost V 2 bases and J 0 bases; bases outside gene matches: 3. From germline, CDR1 is GTSNPN and CDR2 SVGIG (reference sequence). The CDR3 consists of 15 residues. The CDR3 sequence is CAWSTGGASNQPQHF. The CDR3 nucleotides are TGTGCCTGGAGTACAGGGGGGGCTAGCAATCAGCCCCAGCATTTT. Complete variable domain (other parts from reference TRBV30 and TRBJ1-5): SQTIHQWPATLVQPVGSPLSLECTVEGTSNPNLYWYRQAAGRGLQLLFYSVGIGQISSEVPQNLSASRPQDRQFILSSKKLLLSDSGFYLCAWSTGGASNQPQHFGDGTRLSIL.

The V call is TRBV6-1, the J call TRBJ1-6; tentative D call: TRBD1 (5 bases). The CDR3 runs 16 residues. Germline V gene data show CDR1 as MNHNS and CDR2 as SASEGT. With 0 bases removed from V and 3 bases from J, the gap between germline ends came to 9 bases. The CDR3 reads CASSEALGGYNSPLHF. CDR3 sequence (DNA): TGTGCCAGCAGTGAAGCATTGGGGGGCTATAATTCACCCCTCCACTTT.

The V and J genes are TRBV28 and TRBJ2-3, with D possibly being TRBD1 (6 bases). Germline lookup yields CDR1 MDHEN and CDR2 SYDVKM. V lost 3 bases, J lost 4 bases, and 11 bases lay in between. The CDR3 loop spans 14 amino acids. CDR3 in DNA: TGTGCCAGCAGTTTCATACAGGGAGCAGATACGCAGTATTTT. It specifies CASSFIQGADTQYF.

The V and J genes are TRBV6-5 and TRBJ2-3; D possibly uses TRBD1 or TRBD2 (5 bases each). The V end lost 8 bases, the J end lost 2 bases, and 17 bases lay between the germline ends. The CDR3 is 15 amino acids. Germline CDR1 MNHEY, CDR2 SVGAGI. The CDR3 DNA reads as TGTGCCAGCGGGGGAAAGGCGCGAACCACAGATACGCAGTATTTT. Protein product: CASGGKARTTDTQYF.

The CDR3 region is CASSHSGGTDTQYF. For the CDR3, the DNA is TGTGCCAGCAGCCATAGCGGGGGCACAGATACGCAGTATTTT. The rearrangement uses TRBV3-1 (or the pseudogene TRBV3-2) and TRBJ2-3; 8 positions agree with TRBD2. The CDR3 sequence is 14 residues long. The germline gives CDR1 LGHDT, CDR2 YNNKEL (reference sequence). Trimming cost V 3 bases and J 1 base; bases outside gene matches: 0.

The rearrangement joins TRBV27 to TRBJ1-2; weak D call: TRBD1 (5 bases). Germline CDR1 MNHEY, CDR2 SMNVEV (reference sequence). The CDR3 runs to 13 residues. Trimming took off 4 bases at V and 2 bases at J, with 8 bases between the two ends. CDR3: CASSSWGNYGYTF. The DNA for the CDR3 is TGTGCCAGCAGTTCCTGGGGGAACTATGGCTACACCTTC.

This clone has just one count. V is TRBV6-5 and J is TRBJ1-2, with D perhaps matching TRBD1 (5 bases). CDR1 and CDR2 (germline): MNHEY, SVGAGI. CDR3 length: 13 amino acids. V gave up 5 bases and J gave up 1 base, with 8 bases separating them. The CDR3 sequence is CASSLGLNYGYTF. CDR3 in DNA: TGTGCCAGCAGTCTGGGACTTAACTATGGCTACACCTTC.

The rearrangement joins TRBV28 to TRBJ1-5, with D unclear. CDR3 size: 12 residues. Trimming removed 4 bases at V and 9 bases at J, with 10 bases between. Germline-derived CDR1 and CDR2 are MDHEN and SYDVKM. The CDR3 coding sequence is TGTGCCAGCAGTTCTGCGAGGAGGCCCCAGCATTTT. This gives the protein CASSSARRPQHF.